A selection of T cell receptor beta chains follows, all from one sample in a study of T cells in Graves' hyperthyroidism and ophthalmopathy. TCRdb redid the calling of the multiplex PCR reads with MiXCR, one entry per CDR3 protein. This table has 540,000 or so distinct CDR3 sequences, approximately 14% appearing once. The sample was blood. These receptors came from a woman in her thirties with Graves' hyperthyroidism. Both conserved end residues are part of each CDR3. D genes are given only for firm matches. Size values are once, few and many counts, or a class for expanded clones, and some rows have none.

D gene: TRBD2
J gene: TRBJ2-5
V gene: TRBV2
clone size: many
CDR3 DNA: TGTGCCAGCGGAAGCGGGGGGCTCCGTGAGACCCAGTACTTC
CDR3 protein: CASGSGGLRETQYF

D gene: -
J gene: TRBJ2-3
V gene: TRBV11-3
clone size: many
CDR3 DNA: TGTGCCAGCAGCTTCGGCGGTAGTCGTACAGATACGCAGTATTTT
CDR3 protein: CASSFGGSRTDTQYF

D gene: TRBD1
J gene: TRBJ1-1
V gene: TRBV20-1
clone size: many
CDR3 DNA: TGCAGTGCAAGCGGACAGGGTGATTCCCCTGAAGCTTTCTTT
CDR3 protein: CSASGQGDSPEAFF

D gene: -
J gene: TRBJ1-1
V gene: TRBV5-1
clone size: many
CDR3 DNA: TGCGCCAGCAGCTTGCCAGTCTCAGAAGCTTTCTTT
CDR3 protein: CASSLPVSEAFF

D gene: -
J gene: TRBJ2-1
V gene: TRBV9
clone size: many
CDR3 DNA: TGTGCCAGCAGCGTAGGGGTTGGGGGGAACAATGAGCAGTTCTTC
CDR3 protein: CASSVGVGGNNEQFF

D gene: -
J gene: TRBJ2-4
V gene: TRBV11-3
clone size: many
CDR3 DNA: TGTGCCAGCACCTACGGGGCGCGATCACAGCTAGCCAAAAACATTCAGTACTTC
CDR3 protein: CASTYGARSQLAKNIQYF

D gene: -
J gene: TRBJ2-7
V gene: TRBV6-1
clone size: few
CDR3 DNA: TGTGCCAGCAGCCGGGACCCTCTCGGGGAGCAGTACTTC
CDR3 protein: CASSRDPLGEQYF

D gene: -
J gene: TRBJ2-1
V gene: TRBV29-1
clone size: -
CDR3 DNA: TGCAGCGGTTCAGGGAGATCCTACAATGAGCAGTTCTTC
CDR3 protein: CSGSGRSYNEQFF

D gene: -
J gene: TRBJ1-2
V gene: TRBV5-4
clone size: -
CDR3 DNA: TGTGCCAGCAGCTTGGCCGGGACTGATTCCTATGGCTACACCTTC
CDR3 protein: CASSLAGTDSYGYTF

D gene: -
J gene: TRBJ1-1
V gene: TRBV7-2
clone size: -
CDR3 DNA: TGTGCCAGCAGCGAGGCCCCACGGTGGGGCACTGAAGCTTTCTTT
CDR3 protein: CASSEAPRWGTEAFF

D gene: TRBD2
J gene: TRBJ2-1
V gene: TRBV7-9
clone size: many
CDR3 DNA: TGTGCCAGCAGCTTAGGGGCGGGAGGCACGGGGAGAGAGCAGTTCTTC
CDR3 protein: CASSLGAGGTGREQFF

D gene: TRBD2
J gene: TRBJ2-7
V gene: TRBV6-5
clone size: many
CDR3 DNA: TGTGCCAGCAGTTACGAACCAGGGACTAGGGTCTACGAGCAGTACTTC
CDR3 protein: CASSYEPGTRVYEQYF

D gene: TRBD1
J gene: TRBJ2-7
V gene: TRBV29-1
clone size: -
CDR3 DNA: TGCAGCGTTGAAGGGGGGACAGGTCGGGGGTGGGGCTACGAGCAGTACTTC
CDR3 protein: CSVEGGTGRGWGYEQYF

D gene: TRBD1
J gene: TRBJ2-1
V gene: TRBV27
clone size: -
CDR3 DNA: TGTGCCAGCAGTTTTACCCAGGGGGCTGGGGAGCAGTTCTTC
CDR3 protein: CASSFTQGAGEQFF

D gene: -
J gene: TRBJ2-3
V gene: TRBV12-3/TRBV12-4
clone size: many
CDR3 DNA: TGTGCCAGCTCCCTGCATCGGGGCGCAGATACGCAGTATTTT
CDR3 protein: CASSLHRGADTQYF

D gene: TRBD1
J gene: TRBJ2-7
V gene: TRBV2
clone size: many
CDR3 DNA: TGTGCCAGCAGGGGACAGGGGGTGTTCGGCGAGCAGTACTTC
CDR3 protein: CASRGQGVFGEQYF

D gene: -
J gene: TRBJ2-7
V gene: TRBV5-1
clone size: few
CDR3 DNA: TGCGCCAGCAGCTTGGGAGCCAGCTACTACGAGCAGTACTTC
CDR3 protein: CASSLGASYYEQYF

D gene: TRBD2
J gene: TRBJ2-3
V gene: TRBV7-2
clone size: -
CDR3 DNA: TGTGCCAGCAGCTTACTAGCGGGAGGGGGGGCAGATACGCAGTATTTT
CDR3 protein: CASSLLAGGGADTQYF

D gene: -
J gene: TRBJ2-7
V gene: TRBV18
clone size: many
CDR3 DNA: TGTGCCAGCTCACCACCCGGACACCCCTACGAGCAGTACTTC
CDR3 protein: CASSPPGHPYEQYF

D gene: TRBD2
J gene: TRBJ2-1
V gene: TRBV7-9
clone size: many
CDR3 DNA: TGTGCCAGCACCCCTAGCGGCCCCTCCTACAATGAGCAGTTCTTC
CDR3 protein: CASTPSGPSYNEQFF

D gene: -
J gene: TRBJ1-3
V gene: TRBV11-2
clone size: many
CDR3 DNA: TGTGCCAGCAGCTTCGGAGGGGGCTCTGGAAACACCATATATTTT
CDR3 protein: CASSFGGGSGNTIYF

D gene: TRBD2
J gene: TRBJ2-3
V gene: TRBV7-3
clone size: -
CDR3 DNA: TGTGCCAGCAGCTTAGGTAGCGGGGCTAGCACAGATACGCAGTATTTT
CDR3 protein: CASSLGSGASTDTQYF

D gene: TRBD2
J gene: TRBJ2-3
V gene: TRBV10-3
clone size: few
CDR3 DNA: TGTGCCATCAGCCGATCAGGGACTAGCGGGTCCACAGATACGCAGTATTTT
CDR3 protein: CAISRSGTSGSTDTQYF

D gene: TRBD1
J gene: TRBJ2-5
V gene: TRBV28
clone size: many
CDR3 DNA: TGTGCCAGCAGTAACTTACAGGGGTCAGAGACCCAGTACTTC
CDR3 protein: CASSNLQGSETQYF

D gene: -
J gene: TRBJ2-2
V gene: TRBV2
clone size: many
CDR3 DNA: TGTGCCAGCAGACCGCAGGGAGGCACCGGGGAGCTGTTTTTT
CDR3 protein: CASRPQGGTGELFF

D gene: -
J gene: TRBJ1-3
V gene: TRBV24-1
clone size: -
CDR3 DNA: TGTGCCACCAGTGACGGAAGAAACACCATATATTTT
CDR3 protein: CATSDGRNTIYF

D gene: -
J gene: TRBJ2-1
V gene: TRBV6-5
clone size: many
CDR3 DNA: TGTGCCAGCAGTTACGCGACTAGTATCGCCAATGAGCAGTTCTTC
CDR3 protein: CASSYATSIANEQFF

D gene: TRBD1
J gene: TRBJ2-7
V gene: TRBV11-2
clone size: -
CDR3 DNA: TGTGCCAGCAGCTGGGGGGGGACAGGGGCGACCTACGAGCAGTACTTC
CDR3 protein: CASSWGGTGATYEQYF